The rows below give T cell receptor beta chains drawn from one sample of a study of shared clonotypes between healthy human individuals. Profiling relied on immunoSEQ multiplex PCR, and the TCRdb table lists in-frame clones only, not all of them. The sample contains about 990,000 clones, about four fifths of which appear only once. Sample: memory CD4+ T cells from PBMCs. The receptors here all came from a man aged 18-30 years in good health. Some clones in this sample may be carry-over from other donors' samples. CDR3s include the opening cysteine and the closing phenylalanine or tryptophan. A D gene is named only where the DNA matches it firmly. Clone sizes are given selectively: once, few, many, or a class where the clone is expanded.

CDR3 protein: CASSLQGRNEQYF
CDR3 DNA: TGCGCCAGCAGCTTGCAGGGGAGAAACGAGCAGTACTTC
clone size: NA
J gene: TRBJ2-7
V gene: TRBV5-1
D gene: NA

CDR3 protein: CSVRRLGNSGANVLTF
CDR3 DNA: TGCAGCGTCCGACGACTCGGGAACTCTGGGGCCAACGTCCTGACTTTC
clone size: NA
J gene: TRBJ2-6
V gene: TRBV29-1
D gene: NA

CDR3 protein: CASSQDEGATDTQYF
CDR3 DNA: TGTGCCAGCAGCCAAGATGAGGGGGCCACAGATACGCAGTATTTT
clone size: NA
J gene: TRBJ2-3
V gene: TRBV4-2
D gene: TRBD1

CDR3 protein: CASSDQGLPNTGELFF
CDR3 DNA: TGTGCCAGCAGTGACCAAGGACTACCAAACACCGGGGAGCTGTTTTTT
clone size: NA
J gene: TRBJ2-2
V gene: TRBV6-4
D gene: NA

CDR3 protein: CASSLGPGLAGGPEDTQYF
CDR3 DNA: TGTGCCAGCAGCTTAGGCCCGGGACTAGCGGGAGGGCCAGAGGATACGCAGTATTTT
clone size: NA
J gene: TRBJ2-3
V gene: TRBV7-3
D gene: TRBD2

CDR3 protein: CASSSGTGYGNTIYF
CDR3 DNA: TGTGCCAGCAGTTCCGGGACAGGGTACGGAAACACCATATATTTT
clone size: NA
J gene: TRBJ1-3
V gene: TRBV2
D gene: TRBD1

CDR3 protein: CASRRDPNTGELFF
CDR3 DNA: TGTGCCAGCAGGAGGGACCCCAACACCGGGGAGCTGTTTTTT
clone size: once
J gene: TRBJ2-2
V gene: TRBV6-1
D gene: NA

CDR3 protein: CASSLSDPGRSYEQYF
CDR3 DNA: TGCGCCAGCAGCTTATCGGACCCCGGTCGCTCCTACGAGCAGTACTTC
clone size: once
J gene: TRBJ2-7
V gene: TRBV5-1
D gene: NA

CDR3 protein: CASSQEPSGRAYMADTQYF
CDR3 DNA: TGCGCCAGCAGCCAAGAGCCTAGCGGGAGGGCCTATATGGCAGATACGCAGTATTTT
clone size: many
J gene: TRBJ2-3
V gene: TRBV4-3
D gene: TRBD2

CDR3 protein: CASSFSLNQPQHF
CDR3 DNA: TGTGCCAGCAGTTTCAGTCTGAATCAGCCCCAGCATTTT
clone size: NA
J gene: TRBJ1-5
V gene: TRBV28
D gene: NA

CDR3 protein: CASRGLENTGELFF
CDR3 DNA: TGCGCCAGCAGGGGACTAGAGAACACCGGGGAGCTGTTTTTT
clone size: NA
J gene: TRBJ2-2
V gene: TRBV10-2
D gene: TRBD2

CDR3 protein: CASSLQGATGELFF
CDR3 DNA: TGCGCCAGCAGCTTGCAGGGGGCGACCGGGGAGCTGTTTTTT
clone size: NA
J gene: TRBJ2-2
V gene: TRBV5-1
D gene: TRBD1

CDR3 protein: CASFDGNTGELFF
CDR3 DNA: TGTGCCAGTTTCGATGGGAACACCGGGGAGCTGTTTTTT
clone size: NA
J gene: TRBJ2-2
V gene: TRBV6-1
D gene: NA

CDR3 protein: CASSLGGYSNQPQHF
CDR3 DNA: TGTGCCAGCAGTCTTGGGGGGTATAGCAATCAGCCCCAGCATTTT
clone size: NA
J gene: TRBJ1-5
V gene: TRBV28
D gene: NA

CDR3 protein: CASREGTGSDEQYF
CDR3 DNA: TGCGCCAGCCGCGAGGGGACAGGGTCCGACGAGCAGTACTTC
clone size: NA
J gene: TRBJ2-7
V gene: TRBV5-1
D gene: TRBD1

CDR3 protein: CASSPVLFGTGELFF
CDR3 DNA: TGTGCCAGCTCACCAGTCCTTTTCGGCACCGGGGAGCTGTTTTTT
clone size: few
J gene: TRBJ2-2
V gene: TRBV18
D gene: NA

CDR3 protein: CASSLRQLSYGYTF
CDR3 DNA: TGTGCCAGCAGTCTTAGACAGTTGAGCTATGGCTACACCTTC
clone size: once
J gene: TRBJ1-2
V gene: TRBV28
D gene: NA

CDR3 protein: CASSKGLAGDYEQYF
CDR3 DNA: TGTGCCAGCAGTAAGGGACTAGCGGGAGATTACGAGCAGTACTTC
clone size: NA
J gene: TRBJ2-7
V gene: TRBV6-6
D gene: TRBD2

CDR3 protein: CAWSALNREAFF
CDR3 DNA: TGTGCCTGGAGTGCCCTGAATCGTGAAGCTTTCTTT
clone size: NA
J gene: TRBJ1-1
V gene: TRBV30
D gene: NA

CDR3 protein: CASSLAGTDWTEAFF
CDR3 DNA: TGTGCCAGCAGTTTAGCCGGGACAGACTGGACTGAAGCTTTCTTT
clone size: NA
J gene: TRBJ1-1
V gene: TRBV27
D gene: TRBD1

CDR3 protein: CASSLQGSGTQYF
CDR3 DNA: TGTGCCAGCAGTTTACAAGGGTCGGGTACGCAGTATTTT
clone size: NA
J gene: TRBJ2-3
V gene: TRBV28
D gene: NA

CDR3 protein: CAWESGQGKRAQHF
CDR3 DNA: TGTGCCTGGGAGTCGGGGCAGGGTAAGAGGGCCCAGCATTTT
clone size: NA
J gene: TRBJ1-5
V gene: TRBV30
D gene: NA

CDR3 protein: CASSYSLDGTEYHF
CDR3 DNA: TGTGCCAGCAGTTACTCCCTCGATGGGACAGAGTACCACTTC
clone size: NA
J gene: TRBJ2-4
V gene: TRBV6-5
D gene: TRBD1

CDR3 protein: CASSEGSRGKNIQYF
CDR3 DNA: TGTGCCAGCAGTGAAGGGTCCCGGGGCAAAAACATTCAGTACTTC
clone size: NA
J gene: TRBJ2-4
V gene: TRBV2
D gene: NA

CDR3 protein: CASSPHPGNEQFF
CDR3 DNA: TGTGCCAGCAGCCCTCACCCGGGGAATGAGCAGTTCTTC
clone size: NA
J gene: TRBJ2-1
V gene: TRBV11-3
D gene: NA

CDR3 protein: CASSLFAEPHYEQYF
CDR3 DNA: TGTGCCAGCAGCTTATTTGCGGAGCCACACTACGAGCAGTACTTC
clone size: NA
J gene: TRBJ2-7
V gene: TRBV7-3
D gene: NA

CDR3 protein: CASRAGGFNEKLFF
CDR3 DNA: TGTGCCAGCAGGGCAGGGGGATTTAATGAAAAACTGTTTTTT
clone size: few
J gene: TRBJ1-4
V gene: TRBV28
D gene: TRBD1

CDR3 protein: CASSPEGSNTGELFF
CDR3 DNA: TGTGCCAGCTCACCCGAGGGTTCGAACACCGGGGAGCTGTTTTTT
clone size: once
J gene: TRBJ2-2
V gene: TRBV18
D gene: NA

CDR3 protein: CASSPPSRNEQYF
CDR3 DNA: TGTGCCAGCTCACCACCGTCCCGCAACGAGCAGTACTTC
clone size: few
J gene: TRBJ2-7
V gene: TRBV18
D gene: NA

CDR3 protein: CASSQGLAGSRDTQYF
CDR3 DNA: TGTGCCAGCAGTCAGGGACTAGCGGGATCTAGAGATACGCAGTATTTT
clone size: NA
J gene: TRBJ2-3
V gene: TRBV7-9
D gene: TRBD2

CDR3 protein: CASSDLGQKYNEQFF
CDR3 DNA: TGTGCCAGCAGTGACCTTGGACAGAAATACAATGAGCAGTTCTTC
clone size: NA
J gene: TRBJ2-1
V gene: TRBV2
D gene: NA

CDR3 protein: CATSRDRFGTDTQYF
CDR3 DNA: TGTGCCACCAGCAGAGATCGGTTCGGCACAGATACGCAGTATTTT
clone size: once
J gene: TRBJ2-3
V gene: TRBV15
D gene: NA

CDR3 protein: CASSSNDAYEQYF
CDR3 DNA: TGTGCCAGCAGTTCCAACGATGCCTACGAGCAGTACTTC
clone size: NA
J gene: TRBJ2-7
V gene: TRBV6-5
D gene: NA

CDR3 protein: CASSQDHTVGDEKLFF
CDR3 DNA: TGCGCCAGCAGCCAAGATCACACAGTGGGAGATGAAAAACTGTTTTTT
clone size: many
J gene: TRBJ1-4
V gene: TRBV4-3
D gene: NA

CDR3 protein: CASTFGQSTDTQYF
CDR3 DNA: TGCGCCAGCACATTCGGGCAGAGCACAGATACGCAGTATTTT
clone size: NA
J gene: TRBJ2-3
V gene: TRBV5-1
D gene: NA

CDR3 protein: CASSLEQGRTQYF
CDR3 DNA: TGTGCCAGCAGCTTGGAACAGGGGCGGACCCAGTACTTC
clone size: NA
J gene: TRBJ2-5
V gene: TRBV11-3
D gene: TRBD1

CDR3 protein: CAWKWGSGTDTQYF
CDR3 DNA: TGTGCCTGGAAGTGGGGTAGCGGCACAGATACGCAGTATTTT
clone size: NA
J gene: TRBJ2-3
V gene: TRBV30
D gene: NA

CDR3 protein: CASSANRDTATYGYTF
CDR3 DNA: TGTGCCAGCAGTGCCAACCGGGACACTGCTACCTATGGCTACACCTTC
clone size: NA
J gene: TRBJ1-2
V gene: TRBV25-1
D gene: NA

CDR3 protein: CASSSRDWGGRAHIYF
CDR3 DNA: TGTGCCAGCAGCTCCCGCGATTGGGGCGGGAGGGCCCACATTTACTTC
clone size: NA
J gene: TRBJ2-5
V gene: TRBV28
D gene: TRBD2

CDR3 protein: CAWSVLHGNLYF
CDR3 DNA: TGTGCCTGGAGTGTTTTACATGGGAATCTGTACTTC
clone size: NA
J gene: TRBJ2-7
V gene: TRBV30
D gene: NA

CDR3 protein: CASSLAWGASEKLFF
CDR3 DNA: TGCGCCAGCAGCTTGGCCTGGGGGGCAAGTGAAAAACTGTTTTTT
clone size: NA
J gene: TRBJ1-4
V gene: TRBV5-1
D gene: NA

CDR3 protein: CASSQSWGAYEQYF
CDR3 DNA: TGCGCCAGCAGCCAATCTTGGGGCGCGTACGAGCAGTACTTC
clone size: NA
J gene: TRBJ2-7
V gene: TRBV4-3
D gene: NA

CDR3 protein: CASSRDGIYEQYF
CDR3 DNA: TGTGCCAGCAGTCGGGACGGAATATACGAGCAGTACTTC
clone size: NA
J gene: TRBJ2-7
V gene: TRBV9
D gene: NA

CDR3 protein: CAWGGSVNTDTQYF
CDR3 DNA: TGTGCCTGGGGTGGCAGTGTTAACACAGATACGCAGTATTTT
clone size: NA
J gene: TRBJ2-3
V gene: TRBV30
D gene: NA

CDR3 protein: CASSQQGTSGANVLTF
CDR3 DNA: TGTGCCAGCTCACAACAGGGGACTTCTGGGGCCAACGTCCTGACTTTC
clone size: NA
J gene: TRBJ2-6
V gene: TRBV18
D gene: NA

CDR3 protein: CASSQDKQGGNTIYF
CDR3 DNA: TGTGCCAGCAGCCAAGATAAACAGGGTGGAAACACCATATATTTT
clone size: NA
J gene: TRBJ1-3
V gene: TRBV4-2
D gene: NA

CDR3 protein: CASSLGTSGTQETQYF
CDR3 DNA: TGCGCCAGCAGCTTGGGGACTAGCGGGACCCAAGAGACCCAGTACTTC
clone size: NA
J gene: TRBJ2-5
V gene: TRBV5-1
D gene: TRBD2

CDR3 protein: CASSFLAGGPNYEQYF
CDR3 DNA: TGCGCCAGCAGCTTTCTAGCGGGAGGGCCGAACTACGAGCAGTACTTC
clone size: NA
J gene: TRBJ2-7
V gene: TRBV5-1
D gene: TRBD2

CDR3 protein: CASSLGGRGTDTQYF
CDR3 DNA: TGTGCCAGCAGCTTGGGAGGGAGAGGTACAGATACGCAGTATTTT
clone size: NA
J gene: TRBJ2-3
V gene: TRBV5-8
D gene: NA

CDR3 protein: CASSFGLGGEQFF
CDR3 DNA: TGTGCCAGCAGCTTCGGACTAGGTGGGGAGCAGTTCTTC
clone size: once
J gene: TRBJ2-1
V gene: TRBV9
D gene: TRBD2

CDR3 protein: CASSLRYYQPQHF
CDR3 DNA: TGTGCCAGCAGCTTGCGGTACTATCAGCCCCAGCATTTT
clone size: NA
J gene: TRBJ1-5
V gene: TRBV5-5
D gene: NA

CDR3 protein: CASGFSTQQGGTPVGTF
CDR3 DNA: TGTGCTAGTGGTTTTTCCACCCAACAGGGAGGGACCCCAGTAGGGACCTTC
clone size: NA
J gene: TRBJ1-2
V gene: TRBV12-5
D gene: NA

CDR3 protein: CASRSSGRASEQYF
CDR3 DNA: TGTGCCAGCAGGTCCAGCGGGAGGGCCTCCGAGCAGTACTTC
clone size: few
J gene: TRBJ2-7
V gene: TRBV7-8
D gene: TRBD2

CDR3 protein: CASRPDGGGNTIYF
CDR3 DNA: TGTGCCAGCAGACCAGACGGTGGTGGAAACACCATATATTTT
clone size: NA
J gene: TRBJ1-3
V gene: TRBV6-6
D gene: NA

CDR3 protein: CASRGAGSGVYEQYF
CDR3 DNA: TGTGCCAGCAGGGGGGCGGGGTCAGGGGTCTACGAGCAGTACTTC
clone size: NA
J gene: TRBJ2-7
V gene: TRBV28
D gene: NA

CDR3 protein: CASSLRDGYGYTF
CDR3 DNA: TGTGCCAGCAGCTTAAGAGACGGCTATGGCTACACCTTC
clone size: NA
J gene: TRBJ1-2
V gene: TRBV7-3
D gene: NA

CDR3 protein: CASEGREQFF
CDR3 DNA: TGTGCCAGCGAAGGTAGGGAGCAGTTCTTC
clone size: NA
J gene: TRBJ2-1
V gene: TRBV2
D gene: NA